The clone carrying this T cell receptor beta chain came up many times. The sample originates from a study of patients and donors after allogeneic stem cell transplantation. This CDR3 comprises 17 residues. Germline values: CDR1 DFQATT, CDR2 SNEGSKA (reference sequence). Germline trimming cut 1 base from V and 0 bases from J; bases unmatched to any gene: 5. Via MiXCR, TCRdb re-called the RT-PCR reads, giving one row per CDR3 protein. Of about 87,000 distinct CDR3 sequences listed, approximately 5% are singletons. The receptor's source is a human donor who was either an allogeneic HSCT recipient or a stem cell or donor lymphocyte infusion donor (not recorded which). It is not recorded whose cells these are; they may come from a transplant donor. V is TRBV20-1 and J is TRBJ2-1; 11 bases fit TRBD2. The material sequenced was blood, either unsorted or a sorted T cell fraction (not recorded which). CDR3 protein: CSARGLAGMSSYNEQFF. As DNA, the CDR3 is TGCAGTGCTAGAGGACTAGCGGGGATGAGCTCCTACAATGAGCAGTTCTTC.